Below, one TCR beta chain is given with its context. The entry originates in a study of blood T cell repertoires in COVID-19. V was trimmed by 2 bases and J by 4 bases, leaving 17 bases between them. The length of the CDR3 is 16 residues. The germline V gene has CDR1 MNHEY and CDR2 SVGAGI. Sequenced by immunoSEQ multiplex PCR; TCRdb stores in-frame clones only, minus some. The sample lists about 210,000 clones; around 85% were seen once. The chain carries TRBV6-5 and TRBJ1-2; D possibly corresponds to TRBD1 (5 bases). Sample: peripheral blood. This clonotype was obtained from a man aged 50 to 59 with COVID-19, enrolled during active disease. Here the CDR3 DNA reads TGTGCCAGCAGTTACCAGGCAGGGAAAGGCTTCTATGGCTACACCTTC. Its protein is CASSYQAGKGFYGYTF.